The 6 T cell receptor beta chains below all came from one sample that was sequenced in a study of shared clonotypes between healthy human individuals. Libraries were prepared by immunoSEQ multiplex PCR; TCRdb keeps only in-frame clonotypes and omits some of them. The sample lists fewer than 700,000 clones, around 78% occurring once. Sequencing was carried out using PBMCs. The receptor set was obtained from a woman in her 40s in good health. Some clones in this sample may be carry-over from other donors' samples.

The rearrangement joins TRBV7-9 to TRBJ1-1; TRBD1 might be the D (5 bases). Per the germline V gene, CDR1 is SEHNR and CDR2 is FQNEAQ (reference sequence). The V end was cut by 4 bases, the J end by 6 bases, with 15 bases between. CDR3 length: 14 amino acids. Here the CDR3 reads CASSSEVGGSEAFF. The CDR3 DNA sequence: TGTGCCAGCAGCTCGGAGGTCGGGGGTTCTGAAGCTTTCTTT. The whole variable domain, filled in from reference TRBV7-9 and TRBJ1-1, reads DTGVSQNPRHKITKRGQNVTFRCDPISEHNRLYWYRQTLGQGPEFLTYFQNEAQLEKSRLLSDRFSAERPKGSFSTLEIQRTEQGDSAMYLCASSSEVGGSEAFFGQGTRLTVV.

This chain connects TRBV28 to TRBJ1-1; perhaps TRBD1 as D (6 bases). This CDR3 has 15 amino acids. With 6 bases removed from V and 5 bases from J, the gap between germline ends came to 19 bases. The germline gives CDR1 MDHEN, CDR2 SYDVKM. CDR3: CASRPHDGGGTEAFF. CDR3 coding DNA: TGTGCCAGCAGACCCCACGACGGGGGCGGAACTGAAGCTTTCTTT.

The CDR3 here is CASRISGKIGEQYF. The CDR3 DNA reads as TGTGCCAGCCGCATAAGCGGGAAGATAGGCGAGCAGTACTTC. This chain links TRBV28 with TRBJ2-7; TRBD2 matches at 7 bases. The CDR3 is made up of 14 amino acids. V lost 8 bases and J lost 6; bases outside the gene matches: 13. CDR1 and CDR2 (germline): MDHEN, SYDVKM.

The genes are TRBV5-1 and TRBJ2-3, with 8 positions matching TRBD2. CDR1 is SGHRS and CDR2 is YFSETQ in the germline V gene. The CDR3 totals 16 residues. V trimming: 2 bases; J trimming: 3 bases; junction bases outside the gene matches: 8. For the CDR3, the DNA is TGCGCCAGCAGCTTATCTTCGGGAGGGGGTACAGATACGCAGTATTTT. Its translation: CASSLSSGGGTDTQYF.

A word on this clone: Only one base separates this from a far larger clonotype, so it likely reflects a read error. Different DNA sequences within this sample yield the same CDR3. This chain links TRBV6-5 with TRBJ1-1; D is unresolved. The CDR3 has 11 amino acids. Trimming pared 8 bases from V and 3 bases from J, leaving 7 bases between. CDR1 is MNHEY, CDR2 SVGAGI, per germline. The CDR3 protein is CASRGDTEAFF. In DNA, the CDR3 is TGTGCCAGCCGGGGAGACACTGAAGCTTTCTTT.

The V call is TRBV5-5, the J call TRBJ1-4; TRBD1 might be the D (5 bases). Trimming left V 2 bases short and J 5 bases short, with 19 bases between. Germline CDR1 is SGHKS and CDR2 is YYEKEE (reference sequence). The CDR3 extends over 17 amino acids. The CDR3 loop is CASSFGHSTTNNEKLFF. For the CDR3, the DNA is TGTGCCAGCAGCTTCGGACACTCCACTACTAACAATGAAAAACTGTTTTTT. Supplemented by reference TRBV5-5 and TRBJ1-4, the full variable domain reads DAGVTQSPTHLIKTRGQQVTLRCSPISGHKSVSWYQQVLGQGPQFIFQYYEKEERGRGNFPDRFSARQFPNYSSELNVNALLLGDSALYLCASSFGHSTTNNEKLFFGSGTQLSVL.